This T cell receptor beta chain was recorded in a study of identical twins. TCRdb analysed the 5' RACE reads with MiXCR anew, one entry per CDR3 protein. The data hold 300,000 or so distinct CDR3 sequences, with roughly 10% observed a single time. The junction had 7 bases not matched to a gene; V was cut back by 5 bases and J by 2 bases. The CDR3 is 16 residues long. This clonotype was observed many times. The same sample was also used in a study of yellow fever vaccine responses in identical twins. That publication notes: The authors reported partly convergent, partly personalized vaccine responses in identical twins.

The J gene is TRBJ2-3, the V gene TRBV12-3 or TRBV12-4; 10 bases are shared with TRBD2. This TCR was recovered from a woman younger than 35 in good health. The sample consisted of CD8+ T cells sorted from blood. The CDR3 DNA follows: TGTGCCAGCAGTCCGTCGACTAGCGGGCTCACAGATACGCAGTATTTT. Translating it yields CASSPSTSGLTDTQYF.